A selection of T cell receptor beta chains follows, all from one sample in a study of T cell repertoires in cytomegalovirus infection. No cognate antigen is known for these TCRs. TCRdb passed the reads through MiXCR, listing each CDR3 protein once. The data hold approximately 990,000 distinct CDR3 sequences, with roughly a third observed a single time. This specimen consisted of cultured CD8+ T cells from PBMCs, obtained from culture after CMV antigen stimulation. The receptors were sampled from a human donor in good health (CMV status not recorded). Some clones in this sample may be carry-over from other donors' samples. CDR3s include the opening cysteine and the closing phenylalanine or tryptophan. The D gene is left open where the match is weak. The size entry is marked missing in some rows and otherwise reads once, few, many or a size class.

d_call | clone_size | cdr3_length | j_call | v_call | cdr3_nt | cdr3_aa
NA | few | 13 | TRBJ2-1 | TRBV7-9 | TGTGCCAGCAGCCGGACAGACTACAATGAGCAGTTCTTC | CASSRTDYNEQFF
NA | NA | 14 | TRBJ1-2 | TRBV28 | TGTGCCAGCAGTTTTTCCAGTGATAACTATGGCTACACCTTC | CASSFSSDNYGYTF
NA | few | 14 | TRBJ1-3 | TRBV5-4 | TGTGCCAGCAGCTTGTGGGGGCTCGGAAACACCATATATTTT | CASSLWGLGNTIYF
TRBD1 | NA | 16 | TRBJ1-2 | TRBV29-1 | TGCAGCGTTGAAGCCTGGACAGGTCGGGCCACTTATGGCTACACCTTC | CSVEAWTGRATYGYTF
NA | NA | 15 | TRBJ2-5 | TRBV7-8 | TGTGCCAGCAGCTTTCATGGGGACAACCAAGAGACCCAGTACTTC | CASSFHGDNQETQYF
TRBD1 | many | 16 | TRBJ2-7 | TRBV18 | TGTGCCAGCTCACCGCGGACAGGGGCTGAAGGGTACGAGCAGTACTTC | CASSPRTGAEGYEQYF
TRBD1 | NA | 14 | TRBJ1-1 | TRBV6-1 | TGTGCCAGCAGTTACGGGACAGCCGTCGCTGAAGCTTTCTTT | CASSYGTAVAEAFF
NA | NA | 14 | TRBJ1-1 | TRBV5-4 | TGTGCCAGCAGCTTGAGGCGGGTTGACACTGAAGCTTTCTTT | CASSLRRVDTEAFF
TRBD1 | few | 17 | TRBJ1-4 | TRBV12-3/TRBV12-4 | TGTGCCAGCAGTCCCGCGGCACAGGGGAGTCCCAATGAAAAACTGTTTTTT | CASSPAAQGSPNEKLFF
NA | NA | 11 | TRBJ2-1 | TRBV7-9 | TGTGCCAGCACCTCGACCCGGGAGCAGTTCTTC | CASTSTREQFF
NA | few | 19 | TRBJ2-3 | TRBV5-3 | TGTGCCAGAAGCTCCTCTGCGGTGAGCGCCCGGGGCCCCACAGATACGCAGTATTTT | CARSSSAVSARGPTDTQYF
TRBD1 | NA | 15 | TRBJ2-5 | TRBV12-3/TRBV12-4 | TGTGCCAGCAGTTCCATGCAGGGACAGCAAGAGACCCAGTACTTC | CASSSMQGQQETQYF
NA | NA | 14 | TRBJ1-4 | TRBV15 | TGTGCCACCAGCCGTGTAGCAACTAATGAAAAACTGTTTTTT | CATSRVATNEKLFF
TRBD1 | NA | 18 | TRBJ1-2 | TRBV7-8 | TGTGCCAGCAGCTCAATTAGCTCACTGACAGGGGCTGACTATGGCTACACCTTC | CASSSISSLTGADYGYTF
TRBD2 | NA | 16 | TRBJ2-1 | TRBV6-5 | TGTGCCAGCAGTCACCCAGGTAGCGGGGGCCACAATGAGCAGTTCTTC | CASSHPGSGGHNEQFF
TRBD2 | NA | 13 | TRBJ2-3 | TRBV6-2/TRBV6-3 | TGTGCCAGCAGTTACATCTTGGGGGAGGGGCAGTATTTT | CASSYILGEGQYF
NA | NA | 14 | TRBJ2-5 | TRBV12-3/TRBV12-4 | TGTGCCAGCAGTCCCCTACCGGGGGAAGAGACCCAGTACTTC | CASSPLPGEETQYF
TRBD2 | NA | 14 | TRBJ2-1 | TRBV7-6 | TGTGCCAGCACCGAGCGGGAGACCTACAATGAGCAGTTCTTC | CASTERETYNEQFF
NA | NA | 16 | TRBJ1-6 | TRBV28 | TGTGCCAGCAGTTTTCACGGCCGAGGTACACCTTCTCCCCTCCACTTT | CASSFHGRGTPSPLHF
NA | NA | 14 | TRBJ1-2 | TRBV12-3/TRBV12-4 | TGTGCCAGCAGTCCCTTGGTGACAGGCTATGGCTACACCTTC | CASSPLVTGYGYTF
NA | few | 14 | TRBJ1-2 | TRBV28 | TGTGCCAGCAGTTTTTTCTCTTCCCTAGAGGGCTACACCTTC | CASSFFSSLEGYTF
TRBD2 | medium-sized | 15 | TRBJ2-1 | TRBV19 | TGTGCCAGTAGTCCGGGACTAGCGGGCCGGGCTGAGCAGTTCTTC | CASSPGLAGRAEQFF
TRBD2 | few | 15 | TRBJ2-5 | TRBV6-1 | TGTGCCAGCAGTGAACTTAGCGGGGGGGGAGAGACCCAGTACTTC | CASSELSGGGETQYF
NA | few | 12 | TRBJ2-3 | TRBV9 | TGTGCCAGCAGCACCGAGATTACCGGGCAGTATTTT | CASSTEITGQYF
NA | many | 17 | TRBJ2-7 | TRBV6-1 | TGTGCCAGCAGTGATAAAGGAAGGACAGCGTGGTCCTACGAGCAGTACTTC | CASSDKGRTAWSYEQYF
NA | many | 13 | TRBJ1-5 | TRBV12-3/TRBV12-4 | TGTGCCAGCAGTTTAGGGAAGGGTCAGCCCCAGCATTTT | CASSLGKGQPQHF
NA | NA | 13 | TRBJ1-2 | TRBV12-3/TRBV12-4 | TGTGCCACCCAGACAGGAGCTAACTATGGCTACACCTTC | CATQTGANYGYTF